The T cell receptor beta chain under discussion was sequenced for a study of T cells in Graves' hyperthyroidism and ophthalmopathy. Study overall: Prior to any treatment, at the point of initial diagnosis, peripheral blood was collected. Notes on the study in general: In the blood, most expanded thyroid clonotypes above 0.001 appeared as well.

The CDR3 extends over 15 amino acids. V lost 4 bases to trimming and J lost 0 bases, with 10 bases between them. Germline V lookup: CDR1 ENHRY, CDR2 SYGVKD. Stable Graves' hyperthyroidism denoted no ophthalmopathy progression over 18 months. Regions amplified from RNA transcripts were the TCR beta CDR3 regions. An initial round of RT-PCR targeting the TCR CDR3 relied on the HTBI primer set. TCRdb re-analysed the multiplex PCR reads in MiXCR, keeping a single row per CDR3 protein. Here the sample spans approximately 400,000 distinct CDR3 sequences, about 18% being singletons. This clonotype was recorded at least ten times. Its antigen remains unidentified.

The material sequenced was blood. The chain joins TRBV10-3 to TRBJ1-3; D not resolved. The receptor was isolated from a woman between 18 and 29 years old with Graves' hyperthyroidism. The DNA for the CDR3 is TGTGCCATCAGTGGCGTCGGGAACTCTGGAAACACCATATATTTT. Encoded protein: CAISGVGNSGNTIYF.